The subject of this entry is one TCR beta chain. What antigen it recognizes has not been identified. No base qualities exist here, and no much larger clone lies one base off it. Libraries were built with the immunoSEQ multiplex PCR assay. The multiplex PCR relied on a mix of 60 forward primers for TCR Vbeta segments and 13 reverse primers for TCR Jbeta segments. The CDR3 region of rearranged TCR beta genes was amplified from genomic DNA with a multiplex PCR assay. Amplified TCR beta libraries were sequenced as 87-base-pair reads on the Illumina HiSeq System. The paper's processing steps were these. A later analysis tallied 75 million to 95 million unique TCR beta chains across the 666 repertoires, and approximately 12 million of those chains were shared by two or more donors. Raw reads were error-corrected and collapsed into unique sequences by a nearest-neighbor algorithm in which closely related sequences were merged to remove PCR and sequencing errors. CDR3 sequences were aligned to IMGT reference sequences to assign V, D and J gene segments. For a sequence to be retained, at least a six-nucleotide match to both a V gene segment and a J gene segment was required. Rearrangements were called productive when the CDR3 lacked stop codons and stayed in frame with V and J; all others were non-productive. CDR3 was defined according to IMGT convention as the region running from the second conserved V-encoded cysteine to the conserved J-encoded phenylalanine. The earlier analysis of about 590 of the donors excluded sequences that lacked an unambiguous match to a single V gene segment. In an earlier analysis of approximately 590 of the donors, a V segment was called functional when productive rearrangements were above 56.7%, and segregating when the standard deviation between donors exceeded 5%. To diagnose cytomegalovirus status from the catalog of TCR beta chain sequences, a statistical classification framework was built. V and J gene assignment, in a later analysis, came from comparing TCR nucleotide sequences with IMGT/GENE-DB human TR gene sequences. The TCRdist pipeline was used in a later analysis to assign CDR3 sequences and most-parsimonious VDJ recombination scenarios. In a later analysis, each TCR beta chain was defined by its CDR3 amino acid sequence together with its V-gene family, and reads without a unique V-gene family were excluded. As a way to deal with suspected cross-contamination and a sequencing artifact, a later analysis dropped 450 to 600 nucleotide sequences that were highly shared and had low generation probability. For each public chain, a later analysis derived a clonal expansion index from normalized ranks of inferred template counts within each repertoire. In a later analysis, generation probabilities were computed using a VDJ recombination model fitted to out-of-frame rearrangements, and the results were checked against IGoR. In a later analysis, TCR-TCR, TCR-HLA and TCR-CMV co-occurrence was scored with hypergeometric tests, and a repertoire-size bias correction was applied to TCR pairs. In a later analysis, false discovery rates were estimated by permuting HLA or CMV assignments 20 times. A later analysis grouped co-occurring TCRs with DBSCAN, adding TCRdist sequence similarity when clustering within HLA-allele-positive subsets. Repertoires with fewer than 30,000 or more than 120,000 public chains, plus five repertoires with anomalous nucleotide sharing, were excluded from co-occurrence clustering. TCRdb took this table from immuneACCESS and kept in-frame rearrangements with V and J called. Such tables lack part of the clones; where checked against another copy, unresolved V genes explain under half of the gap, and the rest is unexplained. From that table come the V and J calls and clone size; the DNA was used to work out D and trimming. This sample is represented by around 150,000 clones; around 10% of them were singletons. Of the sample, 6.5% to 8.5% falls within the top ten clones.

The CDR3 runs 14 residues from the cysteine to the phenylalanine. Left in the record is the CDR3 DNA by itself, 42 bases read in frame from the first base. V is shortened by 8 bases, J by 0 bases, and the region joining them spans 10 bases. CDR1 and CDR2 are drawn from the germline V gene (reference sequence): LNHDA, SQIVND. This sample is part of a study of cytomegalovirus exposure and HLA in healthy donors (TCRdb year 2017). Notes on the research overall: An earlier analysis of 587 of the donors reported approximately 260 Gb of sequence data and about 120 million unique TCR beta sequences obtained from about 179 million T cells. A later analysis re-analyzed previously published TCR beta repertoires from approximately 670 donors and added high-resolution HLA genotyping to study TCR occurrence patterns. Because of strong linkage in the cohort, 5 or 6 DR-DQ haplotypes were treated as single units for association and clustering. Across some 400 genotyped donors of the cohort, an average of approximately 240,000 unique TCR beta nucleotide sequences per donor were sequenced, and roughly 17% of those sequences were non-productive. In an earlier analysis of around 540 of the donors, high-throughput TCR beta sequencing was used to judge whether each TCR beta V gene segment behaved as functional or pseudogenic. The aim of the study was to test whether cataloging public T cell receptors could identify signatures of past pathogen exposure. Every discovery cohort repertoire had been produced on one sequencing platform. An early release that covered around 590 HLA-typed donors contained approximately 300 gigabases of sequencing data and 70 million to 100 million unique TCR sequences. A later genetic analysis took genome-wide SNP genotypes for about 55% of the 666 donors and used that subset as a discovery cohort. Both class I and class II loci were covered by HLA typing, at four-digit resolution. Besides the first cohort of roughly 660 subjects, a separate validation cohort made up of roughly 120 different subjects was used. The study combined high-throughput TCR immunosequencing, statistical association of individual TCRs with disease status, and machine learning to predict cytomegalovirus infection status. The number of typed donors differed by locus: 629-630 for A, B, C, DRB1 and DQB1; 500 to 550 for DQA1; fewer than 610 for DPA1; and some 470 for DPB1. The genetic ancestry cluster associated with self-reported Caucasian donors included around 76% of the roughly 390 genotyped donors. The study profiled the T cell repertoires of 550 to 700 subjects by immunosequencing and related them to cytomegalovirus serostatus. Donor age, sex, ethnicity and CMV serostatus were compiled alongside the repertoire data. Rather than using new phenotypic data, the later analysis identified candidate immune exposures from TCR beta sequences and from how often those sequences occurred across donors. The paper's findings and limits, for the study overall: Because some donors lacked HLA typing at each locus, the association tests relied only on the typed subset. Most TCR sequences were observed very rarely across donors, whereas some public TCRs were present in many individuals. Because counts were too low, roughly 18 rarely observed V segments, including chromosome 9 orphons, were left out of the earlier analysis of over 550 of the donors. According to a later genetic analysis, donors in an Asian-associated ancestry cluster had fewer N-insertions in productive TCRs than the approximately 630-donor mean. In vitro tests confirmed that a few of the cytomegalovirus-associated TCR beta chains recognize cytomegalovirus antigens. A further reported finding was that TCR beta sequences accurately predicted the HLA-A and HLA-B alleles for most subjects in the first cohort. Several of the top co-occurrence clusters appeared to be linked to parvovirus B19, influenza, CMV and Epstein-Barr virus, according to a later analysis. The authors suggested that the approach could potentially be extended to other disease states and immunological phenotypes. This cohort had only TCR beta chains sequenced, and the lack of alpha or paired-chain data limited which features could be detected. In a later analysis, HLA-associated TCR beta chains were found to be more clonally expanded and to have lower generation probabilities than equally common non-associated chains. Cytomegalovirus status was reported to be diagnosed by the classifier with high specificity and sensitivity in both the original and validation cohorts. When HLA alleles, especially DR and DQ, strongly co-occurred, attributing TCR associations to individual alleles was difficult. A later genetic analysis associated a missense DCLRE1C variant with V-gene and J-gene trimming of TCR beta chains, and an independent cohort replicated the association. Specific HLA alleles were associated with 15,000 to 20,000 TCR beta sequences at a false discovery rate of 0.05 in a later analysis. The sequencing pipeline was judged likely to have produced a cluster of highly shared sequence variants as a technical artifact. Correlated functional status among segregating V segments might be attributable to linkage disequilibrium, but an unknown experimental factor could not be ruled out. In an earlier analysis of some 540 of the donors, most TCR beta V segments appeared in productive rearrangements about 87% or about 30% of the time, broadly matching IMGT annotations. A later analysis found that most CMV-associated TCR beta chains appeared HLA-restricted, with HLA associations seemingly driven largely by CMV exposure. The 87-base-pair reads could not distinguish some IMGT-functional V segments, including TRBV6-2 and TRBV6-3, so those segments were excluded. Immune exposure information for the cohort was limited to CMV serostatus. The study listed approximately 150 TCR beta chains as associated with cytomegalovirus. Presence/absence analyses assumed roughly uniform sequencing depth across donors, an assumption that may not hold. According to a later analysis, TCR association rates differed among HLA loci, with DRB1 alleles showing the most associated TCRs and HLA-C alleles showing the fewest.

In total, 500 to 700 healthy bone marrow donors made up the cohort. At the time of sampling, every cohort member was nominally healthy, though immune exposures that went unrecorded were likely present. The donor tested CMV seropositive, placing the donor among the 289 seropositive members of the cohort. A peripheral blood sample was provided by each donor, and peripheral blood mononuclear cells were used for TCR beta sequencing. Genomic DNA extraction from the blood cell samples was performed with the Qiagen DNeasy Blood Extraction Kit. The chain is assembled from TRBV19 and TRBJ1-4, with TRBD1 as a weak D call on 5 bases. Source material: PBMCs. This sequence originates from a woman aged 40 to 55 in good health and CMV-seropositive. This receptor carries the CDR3 CASGGGATNEKLFF. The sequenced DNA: TGTGCCAGTGGGGGAGGAGCAACTAATGAAAAACTGTTTTTT. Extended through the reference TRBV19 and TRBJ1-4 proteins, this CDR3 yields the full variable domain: DGGITQSPKYLFRKEGQNVTLSCEQNLNHDAMYWYRQDPGQGLRLIYYSQIVNDFQKGDIAEGYSVSREKKESFPLTVTSAQKNPTAFYLCASGGGATNEKLFFGSGTQLSVL.